The rows below give T cell receptor beta chains drawn from one sample of a study of human T cells and chemical hapten exposure. A single record per CDR3 protein comes from TCRdb applying MiXCR to the RACE reads. The sample lists roughly 130,000 distinct CDR3 sequences, approximately 9.5% seen once, with 1.5% to 2% in the top ten. Source material: whole blood. The receptor source for this set is a male donor in good health. Some clones in this sample may be carry-over from other donors' samples. Each CDR3 is given with its conserved first and last residue. The D gene is left open where the match is weak. Some rows mark clone size as missing; the rest say once, few, many or name a class of expanded clone.

j_gene: TRBJ2-3
abundance: few
d_gene: TRBD2
v_gene: TRBV10-1
CDR3nt: TGCGCCAGCAGTGAAGGGGGGACTAGTGTTGCTGCAGATACGCAGTATTTT
CDR3aa: CASSEGGTSVAADTQYF

j_gene: TRBJ2-7
abundance: NA
d_gene: NA
v_gene: TRBV7-2
CDR3nt: TGTGCCAGCAGCTTAGGCATAGGCGAGCAGTACTTC
CDR3aa: CASSLGIGEQYF

j_gene: TRBJ1-3
abundance: NA
d_gene: NA
v_gene: TRBV7-2
CDR3nt: TGTGCCAGCAGCTTAGTGACCGCAGGAAACACCATATATTTT
CDR3aa: CASSLVTAGNTIYF

j_gene: TRBJ2-3
abundance: many
d_gene: NA
v_gene: TRBV5-5
CDR3nt: TGTGCCAGCAGCCCGACAGCAGATACGCAGTATTTT
CDR3aa: CASSPTADTQYF

j_gene: TRBJ1-5
abundance: few
d_gene: TRBD1
v_gene: TRBV6-6
CDR3nt: TGTGCCAGCAGTCCGACAGGGCGCAATCAGCCCCAGCATTTT
CDR3aa: CASSPTGRNQPQHF

j_gene: TRBJ2-5
abundance: NA
d_gene: NA
v_gene: TRBV25-1
CDR3nt: TGTGCCAGCAGTGATATACAAGAGACCCAGTACTTC
CDR3aa: CASSDIQETQYF

j_gene: TRBJ2-7
abundance: NA
d_gene: NA
v_gene: TRBV7-2
CDR3nt: TGTGCCAGCAGCTCCCCCGCCCCCCGCTACGAGCAGTACTTC
CDR3aa: CASSSPAPRYEQYF

j_gene: TRBJ2-2
abundance: NA
d_gene: TRBD1
v_gene: TRBV11-2
CDR3nt: TGTGCCAGCAGCAACCGGGACAGAGGGGAGCTGTTTTTT
CDR3aa: CASSNRDRGELFF

j_gene: TRBJ2-7
abundance: many
d_gene: NA
v_gene: TRBV5-6
CDR3nt: TGTGCCAGCAGCTTGTACGGGTATTTACCCTACGAGCAGTACTTC
CDR3aa: CASSLYGYLPYEQYF

j_gene: TRBJ2-7
abundance: NA
d_gene: TRBD2
v_gene: TRBV14
CDR3nt: TGTGCCAGCAGCCCGTTCGGGACCCCGGGGGGCGAGCAGTACTTC
CDR3aa: CASSPFGTPGGEQYF

j_gene: TRBJ2-7
abundance: many
d_gene: NA
v_gene: TRBV11-2
CDR3nt: TGTGCCAGCAGCTTAGACGACACCCGCTACGAGCAGTACTTC
CDR3aa: CASSLDDTRYEQYF

j_gene: TRBJ1-2
abundance: many
d_gene: NA
v_gene: TRBV6-2/TRBV6-3
CDR3nt: TGTGCCAGCAGTCAGCCGACAGGAGCCTATGGCTACACCTTC
CDR3aa: CASSQPTGAYGYTF

j_gene: TRBJ2-1
abundance: few
d_gene: TRBD2
v_gene: TRBV10-3
CDR3nt: TGTGCCATCAGGGGGACTAGCGGGGGGCGCAATGAGCAGTTCTTC
CDR3aa: CAIRGTSGGRNEQFF

j_gene: TRBJ2-5
abundance: few
d_gene: NA
v_gene: TRBV20-1
CDR3nt: TGCAGTGCTACTGACAGCCAAGAGACCCAGTACTTC
CDR3aa: CSATDSQETQYF

j_gene: TRBJ1-5
abundance: few
d_gene: NA
v_gene: TRBV18
CDR3nt: TGTGCCAGCTCACCACCGGGAACAGGTCGCAATCAGCCCCAGCATTTT
CDR3aa: CASSPPGTGRNQPQHF

j_gene: TRBJ1-1
abundance: many
d_gene: NA
v_gene: TRBV11-1
CDR3nt: TGTGCCAGCAGCCGCGAGGGGACTGAAGCTTTCTTT
CDR3aa: CASSREGTEAFF

j_gene: TRBJ2-5
abundance: few
d_gene: NA
v_gene: TRBV29-1
CDR3nt: TGCAGCGTTGCAAGTACGGGGGCTAGCCAAGAGACCCAGTACTTC
CDR3aa: CSVASTGASQETQYF

j_gene: TRBJ1-5
abundance: NA
d_gene: TRBD1
v_gene: TRBV6-2/TRBV6-3
CDR3nt: TGTGCCAGCACCCTCCGAAGACAGGGAGGTCAGCCCCAGCATTTT
CDR3aa: CASTLRRQGGQPQHF

j_gene: TRBJ1-5
abundance: NA
d_gene: NA
v_gene: TRBV6-2/TRBV6-3
CDR3nt: TGTGCCAGCAGTTACTCGGGCAGTTCCTATCAGCCCCAGCATTTT
CDR3aa: CASSYSGSSYQPQHF

j_gene: TRBJ2-1
abundance: few
d_gene: TRBD1
v_gene: TRBV19
CDR3nt: TGTGCCAGTAGTTTCCGACAGGGGGCGACCTACAATGAGCAGTTCTTC
CDR3aa: CASSFRQGATYNEQFF

j_gene: TRBJ2-6
abundance: once
d_gene: NA
v_gene: TRBV6-5
CDR3nt: TGTGCCAGCAGTTACACAGGCCCTGGACGTTCTGGGGCCAACGTCCTGACTTTC
CDR3aa: CASSYTGPGRSGANVLTF

j_gene: TRBJ1-2
abundance: few
d_gene: NA
v_gene: TRBV20-1
CDR3nt: TGCAGTGCTAGAGCCACGGGGGGGCATAGTGGCTACACCTTC
CDR3aa: CSARATGGHSGYTF

j_gene: TRBJ1-2
abundance: NA
d_gene: NA
v_gene: TRBV29-1
CDR3nt: TGCAGCGTTTCTAACAGACCCGACGGGGGCTACACCTTC
CDR3aa: CSVSNRPDGGYTF

j_gene: TRBJ1-1
abundance: few
d_gene: TRBD1
v_gene: TRBV13
CDR3nt: TGTGCCAGCAGCGTAGAGGGACAGGGGGCGACTGAAGCTTTCTTT
CDR3aa: CASSVEGQGATEAFF

j_gene: TRBJ2-7
abundance: few
d_gene: NA
v_gene: TRBV6-6
CDR3nt: TGTGCCAGCAGTTACTCGATCAATCCGGGGGCTTGGGAGCAGTACTTC
CDR3aa: CASSYSINPGAWEQYF

j_gene: TRBJ1-4
abundance: NA
d_gene: TRBD1
v_gene: TRBV20-1
CDR3nt: TGCAGTGCTAGGAACACCGTCGGGACAGGGGGTCGTAATGAAAAACTGTTTTTT
CDR3aa: CSARNTVGTGGRNEKLFF

j_gene: TRBJ2-1
abundance: NA
d_gene: NA
v_gene: TRBV4-3
CDR3nt: TGCGCCAGCAGCCAAGAAGGCCGTGCCCCCTACAATGAGCAGTTCTTC
CDR3aa: CASSQEGRAPYNEQFF

j_gene: TRBJ2-1
abundance: few
d_gene: TRBD2
v_gene: TRBV6-5
CDR3nt: TGTGCCAGCAGTTACTTACTAGCGGGGGGGAATGAGCAGTTCTTC
CDR3aa: CASSYLLAGGNEQFF

j_gene: TRBJ1-1
abundance: NA
d_gene: NA
v_gene: TRBV7-2
CDR3nt: TGTGCCAGCAGCTTCCAGGGGATAAGGAGCACTGAAGCTTTCTTT
CDR3aa: CASSFQGIRSTEAFF

j_gene: TRBJ2-7
abundance: few
d_gene: TRBD2
v_gene: TRBV27
CDR3nt: TGTGCCAGCAGTCCCCTCCCCGGGACTAATTTTTACGAGCAGTACTTC
CDR3aa: CASSPLPGTNFYEQYF

j_gene: TRBJ2-2
abundance: NA
d_gene: NA
v_gene: TRBV21-1
CDR3nt: TGTGCCAGCAGGACTCATACCGGGGAGCTGTTTTTT
CDR3aa: CASRTHTGELFF

j_gene: TRBJ2-5
abundance: NA
d_gene: NA
v_gene: TRBV29-1
CDR3nt: TGCAGCGGAACAGGCGGAAAAGAGACCCAGTACTTC
CDR3aa: CSGTGGKETQYF

j_gene: TRBJ2-7
abundance: many
d_gene: NA
v_gene: TRBV29-1
CDR3nt: TGCAGCGTTGAAGAAGGAGTGGGGGCCTACGAGCAGTACTTC
CDR3aa: CSVEEGVGAYEQYF

j_gene: TRBJ1-5
abundance: many
d_gene: NA
v_gene: TRBV15
CDR3nt: TGTGCCACCAGCATGACTAAGGGAGGCGGTCAGCCCCAGCATTTT
CDR3aa: CATSMTKGGGQPQHF

j_gene: TRBJ2-7
abundance: many
d_gene: NA
v_gene: TRBV12-3/TRBV12-4
CDR3nt: TGTGCCAGCAGTATACAGGACTTGGGTCGCAACTTC
CDR3aa: CASSIQDLGRNF

j_gene: TRBJ1-5
abundance: many
d_gene: NA
v_gene: TRBV3-1
CDR3nt: TGTGCCAGCAGCCTTCCCGGGCAGCCCCAGCATTTT
CDR3aa: CASSLPGQPQHF

j_gene: TRBJ2-3
abundance: few
d_gene: NA
v_gene: TRBV7-2
CDR3nt: TGTGCCAGCAGCTTAGTCGACAGTTCGCAGTATTTT
CDR3aa: CASSLVDSSQYF

j_gene: TRBJ1-3
abundance: NA
d_gene: TRBD1
v_gene: TRBV20-1
CDR3nt: TGCAGTGCTAGAGATGGGGACAGGGTCGGCTTCTCTGGAAACACCATATATTTT
CDR3aa: CSARDGDRVGFSGNTIYF

j_gene: TRBJ2-7
abundance: NA
d_gene: NA
v_gene: TRBV4-3
CDR3nt: TGCGCCAGCAGCCAAGATTCAGCCTCCTACGAGCAGTACTTC
CDR3aa: CASSQDSASYEQYF

j_gene: TRBJ1-1
abundance: few
d_gene: NA
v_gene: TRBV3-1
CDR3nt: TGTGCCAGCAGCCAAGACGCTATTAGGGGCCTTCTCATGAACACTGAAGCTTTCTTT
CDR3aa: CASSQDAIRGLLMNTEAFF

j_gene: TRBJ2-5
abundance: NA
d_gene: NA
v_gene: TRBV29-1
CDR3nt: TGCAGCGTTGAAGAGGGGCCTCAAGAGACCCAGTACTTC
CDR3aa: CSVEEGPQETQYF

j_gene: TRBJ2-5
abundance: few
d_gene: TRBD2
v_gene: TRBV4-3
CDR3nt: TGCGCCAGCAGCCAAGCCCCTAGCGGGGGGGCCTCAGAGACCCAGTACTTC
CDR3aa: CASSQAPSGGASETQYF

j_gene: TRBJ2-2
abundance: many
d_gene: TRBD1
v_gene: TRBV6-4
CDR3nt: TGTGCCAGCAGAGTGGACAGGGCCCCCGGGGAGCTGTTTTTT
CDR3aa: CASRVDRAPGELFF

j_gene: TRBJ2-7
abundance: NA
d_gene: NA
v_gene: TRBV5-1
CDR3nt: TGCGCCAGCAGCTCGCGTGAGGCTAGCGTCTCCTACGAGCAGTACTTC
CDR3aa: CASSSREASVSYEQYF

j_gene: TRBJ1-2
abundance: many
d_gene: NA
v_gene: TRBV30
CDR3nt: TGTGCCTGGAAGGAGGGCGGCTACACCTTC
CDR3aa: CAWKEGGYTF

j_gene: TRBJ2-5
abundance: NA
d_gene: NA
v_gene: TRBV7-6
CDR3nt: TGTGCCAGCAGCCCCGCTCCGGGAGAGGTGGCCCAGTACTTC
CDR3aa: CASSPAPGEVAQYF